These 24 T cell receptor beta chains share one sample of origin, sequenced in a study of shared clonotypes between healthy human individuals. Measured with immunoSEQ multiplex PCR; TCRdb has only the in-frame clones, and not every one. The sample has about 2 million clones; 85% to 95% are singletons. The sequenced sample was naive CD4+ T cells sorted from blood. Subset: CD45RA+ positively selected. These receptors were taken from a man aged 18 to 29 in good health.

This chain connects TRBV21-1 to TRBJ1-5; whether TRBD1, the table's D call, matches the DNA was not checked. TRBV21-1 is shown as a pseudogene. This CDR3 is built from 17 residues. CDR3 DNA: TGTGCCAGCAGCTTCCGGGACAGGGTTTGGGAAAATCAGCCCCAGCATTTT. This translates into CASSFRDRVWENQPQHF.

The chain has TRBV19 and TRBJ1-5; 8 bases line up with TRBD1. The CDR3 length is 17 residues. CDR1 and CDR2 from the germline V gene are LNHDA and SQIVND (reference sequence). Unmatched junction bases numbered 8, after V lost 4 bases and J lost 0 bases. CDR3: CASSNRDRSYSNQPQHF. The CDR3 DNA is TGTGCCAGTAGTAACCGGGACAGGAGCTATAGCAATCAGCCCCAGCATTTT. The full variable domain, rest sourced from reference TRBV19 and TRBJ1-5, is DGGITQSPKYLFRKEGQNVTLSCEQNLNHDAMYWYRQDPGQGLRLIYYSQIVNDFQKGDIAEGYSVSREKKESFPLTVTSAQKNPTAFYLCASSNRDRSYSNQPQHFGDGTRLSIL.

This sequence joins TRBV7-3 and TRBJ1-2; D gene uncertain. Germline V gene lookup returns CDR1 SGHTA and CDR2 FQGTGA. V gave up 5 bases and J gave up 0 bases, with 13 bases separating them. The CDR3 covers 15 residues. The chain's CDR3 is CASSPGELANYGYTF. DNA of the CDR3: TGTGCCAGCAGCCCTGGGGAGCTGGCTAACTATGGCTACACCTTC. The variable domain in full, with the rest retrieved from reference TRBV7-3 and TRBJ1-2, is GAGVSQTPSNKVTEKGKYVELRCDPISGHTALYWYRQSLGQGPEFLIYFQGTGAADDSGLPNDRFFAVRPEGSVSTLKIQRTERGDSAVYLCASSPGELANYGYTFGSGTRLTVV.

The chain links TRBV7-9 to TRBJ2-5, with TRBD2 as a possible D gene (6 bases). This CDR3 is 16 amino acids long. Per the germline V gene, CDR1 is SEHNR and CDR2 is FQNEAQ (reference sequence). V lost 2 bases to trimming and J lost 7 bases, with 20 bases between them. The CDR3 reads CASSLRETHQEGTQYF. For the CDR3, the DNA is TGTGCCAGCAGCTTACGGGAGACGCATCAGGAAGGGACCCAGTACTTC.

V and J are TRBV29-1 and TRBJ1-3, with no clear D. The germline CDR1 and CDR2 sequences are SQVTM and ANQGSEA. The CDR3 has 13 amino acids. V shed 4 bases and J shed 2 bases, with 9 bases lying between them. DNA of the CDR3: TGCAGCGTTGGAGCAGGAGCTGGAAACACCATATATTTT. Translating it yields CSVGAGAGNTIYF.

The chain uses TRBV11-2 and TRBJ1-1; maybe TRBD1 (6 bases). Trimming removed 1 base from V and 5 bases from J, with 11 bases in between. The V gene's germline CDR1 is SGHAT and CDR2 FQNNGV. The CDR3 spans 14 residues. This CDR3 is CASSLGFRGTEAFF. For the CDR3, the DNA is TGTGCCAGCAGCTTAGGTTTCAGGGGAACTGAAGCTTTCTTT. Based on the CDR3 plus reference TRBV11-2 and TRBJ1-1, the full variable domain is EAGVAQSPRYKIIEKRQSVAFWCNPISGHATLYWYQQILGQGPKLLIQFQNNGVVDDSQLPKDRFSAERLKGVDSTLKIQPAKLEDSAVYLCASSLGFRGTEAFFGQGTRLTVV.

This chain links TRBV5-4 with TRBJ1-1, with 9 bases that match TRBD1. This CDR3 has 14 residues. The germline CDR1 and CDR2 sequences are SGHNT and YYREEE (reference sequence). After removal of 4 bases from V and 8 bases from J, the junction contained 9 bases not matched to a gene. The CDR3: CASSRDRVAGEAFF. Here the CDR3 DNA reads TGTGCCAGCAGCCGGGACAGGGTCGCTGGGGAAGCTTTCTTT.

Written as DNA, the CDR3 is TGCGCCAGCAGCTTGGCCGAAACCAGAGGCTACACCTTC. Translation: CASSLAETRGYTF. J is TRBJ1-2 and V is TRBV5-1; D not resolved. The germline V gene encodes CDR1 SGHRS and CDR2 YFSETQ. V was shortened by 0 bases and J by 8 bases, with 11 bases between the two germline ends. CDR3 length: 13 amino acids.

This chain uses TRBV9 with TRBJ2-2; D unclear. This CDR3 region has 14 residues. Germline CDR1 SGDLS, CDR2 YYNGEE. V shed 4 bases and J shed 6 bases, with 13 bases lying between them. This chain's CDR3 is CASSPYTGAGELFF. CDR3 nucleotides: TGTGCCAGCAGCCCCTATACGGGCGCCGGGGAGCTGTTTTTT.

The chain has TRBV5-4 and TRBJ1-6; 10 bases agree with TRBD1. The CDR3 consists of 16 residues. In germline, CDR1 is SGHNT, CDR2 YYREEE (reference sequence). The V segment lost 4 bases and the J segment 6 bases; nucleotides outside the gene matches: 7. This CDR3 is CASSPGTGAFNSPLHF. The CDR3 DNA sequence: TGTGCCAGCAGCCCTGGGACAGGGGCCTTTAATTCACCCCTCCACTTT.

The rearrangement links TRBV5-4 to TRBJ1-2; 7 bases agree with TRBD1. The CDR3 is 14 amino acids. Germline V CDR1 and CDR2: SGHNT, YYREEE (reference sequence). The ends lost 5 bases at V and 5 bases at J; junction bases unmatched: 9. Here the CDR3 reads CASRTRQGEYGYTF. The CDR3, as DNA: TGTGCCAGCAGAACTCGACAGGGCGAATATGGCTACACCTTC.

This clone was found once. This sequence joins TRBV5-1 and TRBJ2-4, with 7 bases aligning to TRBD1. Germline-derived CDR1 and CDR2 are SGHRS and YFSETQ. V lost 3 bases to trimming and J lost 2 bases; unmatched junction nucleotides: 11. The CDR3 is made up of 17 amino acids. The CDR3 bases are TGCGCCAGCAGCTACTCCGGGACAGCGACGTCCAAAAACATTCAGTACTTC. Protein product: CASSYSGTATSKNIQYF. Based on the CDR3 plus reference TRBV5-1 and TRBJ2-4, the full variable domain is KAGVTQTPRYLIKTRGQQVTLSCSPISGHRSVSWYQQTPGQGLQFLFEYFSETQRNKGNFPGRFSGRQFSNSRSEMNVSTLELGDSALYLCASSYSGTATSKNIQYFGAGTRLSVL.

This rearrangement joins TRBV2 to TRBJ1-5; 9 bases are a match to TRBD1. This CDR3 has 15 residues. Germline V gene data show CDR1 as SNHLY and CDR2 as FYNNEI. The V and J ends lost 6 bases and 3 bases, in that order; junction bases with no gene match: 6. CDR3 sequence reads: CASRGGQGNNQPQHF. CDR3 DNA sequence: TGTGCCAGCAGGGGGGGACAGGGAAACAATCAGCCCCAGCATTTT.

Concerning this clone itself: The same CDR3 also results from other DNA sequences found in this sample. V and J are TRBV7-9 and TRBJ1-1, with D unresolved. The CDR3 contains 13 residues. V was clipped by 1 base and J by 1 base, with 4 bases between them. The V gene's germline CDR1 is SEHNR and CDR2 FQNEAQ (reference sequence). This CDR3 is CASSLVQNTEAFF. The DNA for the CDR3 is TGTGCCAGCAGCTTAGTACAGAACACTGAAGCTTTCTTT.

To note about this clone: Without the conserved terminal phenylalanine or tryptophan, this CDR3 likely stems from a read error. This rearrangement joins TRBV18 to TRBJ2-6; unclear D gene. Germline CDR1 KGHSH, CDR2 LQKENI. The CDR3 is 15 residues long. The V end lost 2 bases, the J end lost 2 bases, and 7 bases lay between the germline ends. The CDR3 nucleotides read TGTGCCAGCTCACCAGTAGGGCCTGGGGCCAACGTCCTGACTCTC. This encodes CASSPVGPGANVLTL.

The gene calls are TRBV28 and TRBJ2-7; 11 bases are a match to TRBD2. This CDR3 has 14 residues. The trim removed 5 bases at V and 4 bases at J, leaving 4 bases unmatched. The germline V gene has CDR1 MDHEN and CDR2 SYDVKM. The CDR3 loop is CASSVSGGAYEQYF. Written as DNA, the CDR3 is TGTGCCAGCAGTGTTAGCGGGGGGGCTTACGAGCAGTACTTC.

The chain joins TRBV20-1 to TRBJ2-7; D gene unclear. This CDR3 has 11 amino acids. Germline V gene data show CDR1 as DFQATT and CDR2 as SNEGSKA (reference sequence). As DNA, the CDR3 is TGCACCGTTCGGCTCTCCTACGAGCAGTACTTC. This encodes CTVRLSYEQYF.

The gene calls are TRBV11-2 and TRBJ2-3; D is unresolved. The V end lost 0 bases, the J end lost 3 bases, and 7 bases lay between the germline ends. The CDR3 consists of 14 residues. The germline CDR1 and CDR2 sequences are SGHAT and FQNNGV. This CDR3 is CASSLDRQTDTQYF. CDR3 sequence (DNA): TGTGCCAGCAGCTTAGATAGACAAACAGATACGCAGTATTTT.

The chain employs TRBV30 and TRBJ1-6, with D possibly matching TRBD1 (5 bases). The CDR3 contains 14 residues. The V and J ends lost 3 bases and 7 bases respectively, with 13 bases between them. Germline V lookup: CDR1 GTSNPN, CDR2 SVGIG (reference sequence). CDR3 DNA sequence: TGTGCCTGGAGGGCGGCAGGGAAGAATTCACCCCTCCACTTT. Protein: CAWRAAGKNSPLHF.

Only one count was recorded for this clone. The V and J genes are TRBV11-3 and TRBJ2-3; 7 bases are shared with TRBD1. Germline CDR1 is SGHNT and CDR2 is YENEEA. V lost 4 bases and J lost 5; bases outside the gene matches: 6. There are 14 residues in the CDR3. The CDR3 DNA is TGTGCCAGCAGCTCCCCTTCAGGGGGAGATACGCAGTATTTT. Protein product: CASSSPSGGDTQYF.

This rearrangement joins TRBV6-1 to TRBJ2-1; D could derive from TRBD1 or TRBD2 (6 bases each). The CDR3 is 12 residues long. V gave up 8 bases and J gave up 3 bases, with 8 bases separating them. Per germline, CDR1 MNHNS and CDR2 SASEGT. The CDR3 is CASEGGYNEQFF. The CDR3 region has the DNA TGTGCCAGCGAGGGGGGCTACAATGAGCAGTTCTTC.

This clone was recorded once. CDR3 in amino acids: CASSLRTETQYF. In DNA, the CDR3 is TGTGCCAGCAGTCTCAGAACGGAGACCCAGTACTTC. The genes are TRBV28 and TRBJ2-5; D is undetermined. Trimming took 5 bases from V and 5 from J, leaving 9 bases between them. Germline V gene lookup returns CDR1 MDHEN and CDR2 SYDVKM. The CDR3 extends over 12 amino acids.

The chain recombines TRBV25-1 with TRBJ2-1, with 16 bases matching TRBD2. Germline V gene data show CDR1 as MGHDK and CDR2 as SYGVNS. Germline trimming cut 6 bases from V and 2 bases from J; bases unmatched to any gene: 4. The CDR3 is made up of 17 amino acids. Here the CDR3 DNA reads TGTGCCAGCAGCTCCGGGACTAGCGGGGGGGCCTACAATGAGCAGTTCTTC. Its protein product is CASSSGTSGGAYNEQFF. Complete variable domain (other parts from reference TRBV25-1 and TRBJ2-1): EADIYQTPRYLVIGTGKKITLECSQTMGHDKMYWYQQDPGMELHLIHYSYGVNSTEKGDLSSESTVSRIRTEHFPLTLESARPSHTSQYLCASSSGTSGGAYNEQFFGPGTRLTVL.

In the case of this clone: The sample carries other DNA sequences with the same CDR3. The CDR3: CASSQQGAYGYTF. As DNA, the CDR3 is TGTGCCAGCAGCCAACAGGGAGCCTATGGCTACACCTTC. This chain joins TRBV14 and TRBJ1-2; a possible D gene is TRBD1 (5 bases). Per germline, CDR1 SGHDN and CDR2 FVKESK. The CDR3 spans 13 residues. The germline V and J ends were trimmed by 2 bases and 4 bases, with 8 bases remaining between them.